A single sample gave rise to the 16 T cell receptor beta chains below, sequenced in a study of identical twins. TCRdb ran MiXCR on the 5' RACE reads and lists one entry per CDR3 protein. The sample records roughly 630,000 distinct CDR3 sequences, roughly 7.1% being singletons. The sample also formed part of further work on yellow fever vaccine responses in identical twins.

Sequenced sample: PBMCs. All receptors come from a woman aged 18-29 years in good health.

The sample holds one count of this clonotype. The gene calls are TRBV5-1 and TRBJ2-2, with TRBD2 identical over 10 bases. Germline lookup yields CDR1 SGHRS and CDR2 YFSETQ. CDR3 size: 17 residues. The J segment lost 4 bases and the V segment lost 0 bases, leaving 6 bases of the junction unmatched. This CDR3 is CASSLVSGRAGTGELFF. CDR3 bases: TGCGCCAGCAGCTTGGTCAGCGGGAGGGCCGGCACCGGGGAGCTGTTTTTT.

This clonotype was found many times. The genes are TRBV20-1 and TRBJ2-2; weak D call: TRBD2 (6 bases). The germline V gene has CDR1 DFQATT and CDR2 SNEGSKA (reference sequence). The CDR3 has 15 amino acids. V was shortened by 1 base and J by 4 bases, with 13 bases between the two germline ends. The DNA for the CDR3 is TGCAGTGCTAGAGTTAGCGGAGTGGGCACCGGGGAGCTGTTTTTT. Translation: CSARVSGVGTGELFF.

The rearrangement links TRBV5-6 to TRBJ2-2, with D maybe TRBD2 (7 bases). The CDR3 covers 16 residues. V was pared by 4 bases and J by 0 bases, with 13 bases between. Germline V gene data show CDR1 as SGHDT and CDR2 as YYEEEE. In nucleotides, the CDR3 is TGTGCCAGCAGCAAAGTAGGGGGGGCGAACACCGGGGAGCTGTTTTTT. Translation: CASSKVGGANTGELFF.

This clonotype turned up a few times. The DNA for the CDR3 is TGCGCCAGCAGCTTGGGGGACAGTTTGGATGAGCAGTTCTTC. It specifies CASSLGDSLDEQFF. The chain combines TRBV5-1 with TRBJ2-1; 7 nucleotides agree with TRBD1. This CDR3 comprises 14 residues. V trimming: 0 bases; J trimming: 8 bases; junction bases outside the gene matches: 5. Germline V gives CDR1 SGHRS, CDR2 YFSETQ.

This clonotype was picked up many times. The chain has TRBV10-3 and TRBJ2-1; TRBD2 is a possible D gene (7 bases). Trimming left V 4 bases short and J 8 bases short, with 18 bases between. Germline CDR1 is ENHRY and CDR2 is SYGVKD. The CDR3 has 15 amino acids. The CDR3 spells CAISGASGEGYEQFF. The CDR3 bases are TGTGCCATCAGTGGTGCGTCAGGGGAGGGTTATGAGCAGTTCTTC.

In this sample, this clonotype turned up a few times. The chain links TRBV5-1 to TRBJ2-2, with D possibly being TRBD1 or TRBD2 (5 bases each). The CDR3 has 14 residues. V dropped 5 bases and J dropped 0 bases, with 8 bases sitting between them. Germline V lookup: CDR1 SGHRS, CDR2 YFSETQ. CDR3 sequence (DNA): TGCGCCAGCAGATGGGGGTCGAACACCGGGGAGCTGTTTTTT. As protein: CASRWGSNTGELFF.

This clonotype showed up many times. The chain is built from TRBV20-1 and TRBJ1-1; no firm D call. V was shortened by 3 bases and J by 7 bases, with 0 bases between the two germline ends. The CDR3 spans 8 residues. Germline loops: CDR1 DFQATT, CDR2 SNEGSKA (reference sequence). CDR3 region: CSASEAFF. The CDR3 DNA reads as TGCAGTGCTAGTGAAGCTTTCTTT.

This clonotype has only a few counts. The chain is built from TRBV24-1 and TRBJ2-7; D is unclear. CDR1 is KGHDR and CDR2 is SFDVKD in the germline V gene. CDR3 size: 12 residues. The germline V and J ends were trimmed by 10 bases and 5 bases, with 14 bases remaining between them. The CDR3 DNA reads TGTGCCACGAGAGGAACAAGTGACGAGCAGTACTTC. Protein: CATRGTSDEQYF.

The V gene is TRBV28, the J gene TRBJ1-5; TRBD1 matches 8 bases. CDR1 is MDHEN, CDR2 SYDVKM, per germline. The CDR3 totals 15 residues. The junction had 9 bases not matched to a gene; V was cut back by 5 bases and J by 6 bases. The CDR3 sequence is CASSDLRGPGQPQHF. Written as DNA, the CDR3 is TGTGCCAGCAGTGACCTCAGGGGGCCGGGTCAGCCCCAGCATTTT.

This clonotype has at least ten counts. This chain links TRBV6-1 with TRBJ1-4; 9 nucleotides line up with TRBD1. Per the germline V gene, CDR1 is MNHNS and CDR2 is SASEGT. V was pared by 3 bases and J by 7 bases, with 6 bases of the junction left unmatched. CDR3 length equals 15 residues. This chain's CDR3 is CASSEEQGAGEKLFF. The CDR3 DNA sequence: TGTGCCAGCAGTGAGGAACAGGGGGCCGGTGAAAAACTGTTTTTT.

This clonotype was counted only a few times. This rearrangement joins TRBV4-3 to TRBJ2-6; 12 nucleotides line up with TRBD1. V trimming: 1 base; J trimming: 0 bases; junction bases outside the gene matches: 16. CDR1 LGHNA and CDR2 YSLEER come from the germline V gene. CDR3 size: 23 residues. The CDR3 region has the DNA TGCGCCAGCAGCCAAGTAATTCCGGGACAGGGGGCTTGGCTTCTCTCTGGGGCCAACGTCCTGACTTTC. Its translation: CASSQVIPGQGAWLLSGANVLTF.

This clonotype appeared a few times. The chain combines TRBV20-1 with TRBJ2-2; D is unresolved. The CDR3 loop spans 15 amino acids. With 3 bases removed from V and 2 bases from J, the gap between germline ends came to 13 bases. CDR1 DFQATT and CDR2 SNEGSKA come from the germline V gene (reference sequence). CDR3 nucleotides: TGCAGTGCTAGCCCCACAGTGAAAAACACCGGGGAGCTGTTTTTT. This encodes CSASPTVKNTGELFF.

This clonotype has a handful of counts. DNA for the CDR3: TGCAGTGGCGACAGGGCGGTCTATAATTCACCCCTCCACTTT. The encoded protein is CSGDRAVYNSPLHF. The chain carries TRBV20-1 and TRBJ1-6; 7 bases map to TRBD1. Germline-derived CDR1 and CDR2 are DFQATT and SNEGSKA (reference sequence). V was pared by 7 bases and J by 3 bases, with 6 bases of the junction left unmatched. The CDR3 consists of 14 residues.

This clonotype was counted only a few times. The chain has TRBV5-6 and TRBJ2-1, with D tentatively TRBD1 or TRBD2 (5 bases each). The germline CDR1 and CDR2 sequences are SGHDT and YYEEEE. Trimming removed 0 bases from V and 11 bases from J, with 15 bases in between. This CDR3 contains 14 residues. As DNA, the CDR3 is TGTGCCAGCAGCTTGGGGGACCGCCGGGATAAGCAGTTCTTC. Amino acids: CASSLGDRRDKQFF.

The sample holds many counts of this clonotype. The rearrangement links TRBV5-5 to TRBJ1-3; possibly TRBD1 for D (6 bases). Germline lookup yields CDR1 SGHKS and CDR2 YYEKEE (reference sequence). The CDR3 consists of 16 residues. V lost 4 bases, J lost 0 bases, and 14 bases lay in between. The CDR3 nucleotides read TGTGCCAGCAGCCCGGGGGGGGCTCACTCTGGAAACACCATATATTTT. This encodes CASSPGGAHSGNTIYF. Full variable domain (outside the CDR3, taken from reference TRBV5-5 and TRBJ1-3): DAGVTQSPTHLIKTRGQQVTLRCSPISGHKSVSWYQQVLGQGPQFIFQYYEKEERGRGNFPDRFSARQFPNYSSELNVNALLLGDSALYLCASSPGGAHSGNTIYFGEGSWLTVV.

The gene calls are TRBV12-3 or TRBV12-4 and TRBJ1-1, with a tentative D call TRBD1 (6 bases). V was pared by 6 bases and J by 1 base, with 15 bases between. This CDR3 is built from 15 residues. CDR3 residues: CASSQSGTPNTEAFF. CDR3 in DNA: TGTGCCAGCAGCCAATCCGGGACACCGAACACTGAAGCTTTCTTT.